The sequence of this T cell receptor (beta chain) was determined in a study of post-analysis software for immune sequencing data. Study outcomes and limitations: Roughly five TRBV segments were more frequent in patients than controls; TRBV5-6, TRBV5-1 and TRBV20-1 belonged to this group.

The germline gives CDR1 MGHDK, CDR2 SYGVNS. The CDR3 is 12 residues long. Trimming pared 4 bases from V and 13 bases from J, leaving 14 bases between. Libraries were made from TCR beta cDNA, and they carried unique molecular identifiers. T cells, about 0.95 to 10 million of them, yielded roughly 0.5 million cDNA molecules. One entry per CDR3 protein, called by TCRdb with MiXCR from the PCR reads. This sample has under 900,000 distinct CDR3 sequences, with approximately 53% found just once. Note on this clonotype: As yet, its antigen is unknown.

This receptor was obtained from a girl aged 10-17 years with multiple sclerosis. Sequences were obtained from blood. This chain joins TRBV25-1 and TRBJ2-4, with unresolved D. The CDR3 region is CASSAPSSQQYF. The CDR3 DNA reads TGTGCCAGCAGTGCCCCGTCCTCCCAGCAGTACTTC. The full variable domain, rest sourced from reference TRBV25-1 and TRBJ2-4, is EADIYQTPRYLVIGTGKKITLECSQTMGHDKMYWYQQDPGMELHLIHYSYGVNSTEKGDLSSESTVSRIRTEHFPLTLESARPSHTSQYLCASSAPSSQQYFGAGTRLSVL.